These T cell receptor beta chains were read from a single sample in a study of blood T cell repertoires in COVID-19. TCRdb keeps only in-frame clones here, not all; method: immunoSEQ multiplex PCR. The sample lists 90,000 to 130,000 clones; 82% were seen once. Sequenced sample: peripheral blood. These receptors were taken from a man in his sixties or seventies with acute or convalescent COVID-19. Both conserved end residues are part of each CDR3. D genes are given only for firm matches. Only some rows state a clone size, as once, few, many or a class for expanded clones.

TRBJ2-7	TRBV21-1	NA	NA	TGTGCCAGCAGCAAAAAGGGCGGGAACCCCCACTACGAGCAGTACTTC	CASSKKGGNPHYEQYF
TRBJ2-3	TRBV9	NA	NA	TGTGCCAGCAGCGGAGAACTAGCCAGTACGCAGTATTTT	CASSGELASTQYF
TRBJ2-1	TRBV5-1	NA	NA	TGCGCCAGCAGCTTCGTACCGGGACGAGGGGGCAATGAGCAGTTCTTC	CASSFVPGRGGNEQFF
TRBJ1-5	TRBV20-1	NA	NA	TGCAGTGCCAGTTCGACAGTAAATCAGCCCCAGCATTTT	CSASSTVNQPQHF
TRBJ2-3	TRBV5-1	NA	NA	TGCGCCAGCAGCCCGCTATCGGGGGTAGGCGGAAGCACAGATACGCAGTATTTT	CASSPLSGVGGSTDTQYF
TRBJ2-1	TRBV7-7	TRBD1	NA	TGTGCTAGCAGCTTGGGACAGCTCAATGAGCAGTTCTTC	CASSLGQLNEQFF
TRBJ1-2	TRBV15	NA	NA	TGTGCCACCAGCAGAGATGGAACGGGGTTCACCTTC	CATSRDGTGFTF
TRBJ1-4	TRBV9	TRBD1	NA	TGTGCCAGCAGCGCAACCGGGACAGGGAAGGAAAAACTGTTTTTT	CASSATGTGKEKLFF
TRBJ2-3	TRBV10-2	NA	NA	TGCGCCAGCAGGGGCAGGGGGGTCGGCGCGGGAGGAAAAGATACGCAGTATTTT	CASRGRGVGAGGKDTQYF
TRBJ2-3	TRBV6-5	TRBD1	NA	TGTGCCAGCGGGGACAGGGGTAAGGATACGCAGTATTTT	CASGDRGKDTQYF
TRBJ2-3	TRBV2	TRBD1	NA	TGTGCCAGCAGTTCGGGACAGCGCACAGATACGCAGTATTTT	CASSSGQRTDTQYF
TRBJ2-1	TRBV11-2	TRBD2	NA	TGTGCCAGCACCTCCCCGGGACTAGGAGGGGTCGAGCAGTTCTTC	CASTSPGLGGVEQFF
TRBJ1-1	TRBV2	NA	few	TGTGCCAGCAGTTCAGAGGTTGAAGCTTTCTTT	CASSSEVEAFF
TRBJ1-1	TRBV2	NA	few	TGTGCCAGCACGGGGCAGGGGAGAAATGAAGCTTTCTTT	CASTGQGRNEAFF
TRBJ2-7	TRBV12-3/TRBV12-4	TRBD1	NA	TGTGCCAGCAGTTCGACCTTAGGACAGGTTGTTAACTTC	CASSSTLGQVVNF
TRBJ2-3	TRBV7-9	TRBD2	NA	TGTGCCAGCAGCTTAGGACTAGCGGAAGGCACAGATACGCAGTATTTT	CASSLGLAEGTDTQYF
TRBJ1-4	TRBV5-6	NA	NA	TGTGCCAGCAGCTTCGATTACAGGTTCGTCGGAAGTGAAAAACTGTTTTTT	CASSFDYRFVGSEKLFF
TRBJ1-3	TRBV11-2	NA	NA	TGTGCCAGCAGCCCAAGGGGGGGCGCAGCTGGAAACACCATATATTTT	CASSPRGGAAGNTIYF
TRBJ1-6	TRBV5-5	TRBD1	once	TGTGCCAGCAGGGGACAGGGGGATTCACCCCTCCACTTT	CASRGQGDSPLHF
TRBJ2-6	TRBV9	TRBD1	NA	TGTGCCAGCAGCCCACCAGGGGGCTTAGGGGCCAACGTCCTGACTTTC	CASSPPGGLGANVLTF
TRBJ2-3	TRBV7-9	TRBD1	NA	TGTGCCAGCAGCTCACAGGGGGCGCGGATCGCAGATACGCAGTATTTT	CASSSQGARIADTQYF
TRBJ2-1	TRBV6-4	TRBD1	NA	TGTGCCAGCAGGCGGATCTTCCGGACAGGGGCCCCCGATGAGCAGTTCTTC	CASRRIFRTGAPDEQFF
TRBJ2-6	TRBV7-6	NA	NA	TGTGCCAGCAGCTCCCGCGGGCCTGGGGCCAACGTCCTGACTTTC	CASSSRGPGANVLTF
TRBJ1-6	TRBV5-6	TRBD1	NA	TGTGCCAGCAGCTTGGGCGGGACAGGGACTTCACCCCTCCACTTT	CASSLGGTGTSPLHF
TRBJ2-3	TRBV7-3	TRBD2	NA	TGTGCCAGCAGCTTAAGGGGACTAGCGAACCCAGATACGCAGTATTTT	CASSLRGLANPDTQYF
TRBJ2-7	TRBV10-3	TRBD1	NA	TGTGCCACGGAGGACAGGGGCCAAACCTACGAGCAGTACTTC	CATEDRGQTYEQYF
TRBJ1-2	TRBV27	TRBD1	NA	TGTGCCAGCAGCCTAAGCCGACAGGGTAACTATGGCTACACCTTC	CASSLSRQGNYGYTF
TRBJ2-5	TRBV5-4	TRBD2	NA	TGTGCCAGCGCGAGGACTAGCGGGGTCCAAGAGACCCAGTACTTC	CASARTSGVQETQYF
TRBJ2-7	TRBV9	TRBD1	NA	TGTGCCAGCAGCGTGACAGGGGGAGCCTACGAGCAGTACTTC	CASSVTGGAYEQYF
TRBJ2-7	TRBV29-1	NA	few	TGCAGCGTTTTTCTGGCTTACGAGCAGTACTTC	CSVFLAYEQYF
TRBJ2-1	TRBV11-3	NA	NA	TGTGCCAGCAGCTTTAGGCACGGAGGTGATGAGCAGTTCTTC	CASSFRHGGDEQFF
TRBJ2-3	TRBV7-3	TRBD2	once	TGTGCCAGCAGTCGGGTAGCGGGGGGTTATATGGGCACAGATACGCAGTATTTT	CASSRVAGGYMGTDTQYF
TRBJ2-4	TRBV5-1	NA	NA	TGCGCCAGCAGGCTCGGAGAGGCGAGTCAGTACTTC	CASRLGEASQYF
TRBJ2-1	TRBV28	NA	NA	TGTGCCAGCAGTTTACGGGGAATGTTGTTCTTC	CASSLRGMLFF
TRBJ1-6	TRBV6-5	NA	NA	TGTGCCAGCGGACAGCGCCAGGGACGGGCCCTCCACTTT	CASGQRQGRALHF
TRBJ1-4	TRBV19	TRBD1	NA	TGTGCCAGTAGTATACCGGGACAGTACAATGAAAAACTGTTTTTT	CASSIPGQYNEKLFF
TRBJ2-3	TRBV27	NA	NA	TGTGCCAGCAGTTTATCAGGCAGGGTGACAGATACGCAGTATTTT	CASSLSGRVTDTQYF
TRBJ1-3	TRBV5-1	NA	NA	TGCGCCAGCAGCCCAGACAGTCCGGGAAACACCATATATTTT	CASSPDSPGNTIYF
TRBJ1-6	TRBV19	TRBD1	NA	TGTGCCAGTAGTACCAATTCAGGGGGTTTTAATTCACCCCTCCACTTT	CASSTNSGGFNSPLHF
TRBJ1-3	TRBV3-1/TRBV3-2	NA	NA	TGTGCCAGCAGCCGACAGGTTCCTGGAAACACCATATATTTT	CASSRQVPGNTIYF
TRBJ2-1	TRBV19	TRBD2	NA	TGTGCCAGTAGTACAACTAGCGGGGTTACCTACAATGAGCAGTTCTTC	CASSTTSGVTYNEQFF
TRBJ2-7	TRBV11-3	NA	NA	TGTGCCAGCAGCACTTTACAGGGCTCCGAGCAGTACTTC	CASSTLQGSEQYF
TRBJ1-5	TRBV28	NA	NA	TGTGCCAGCAGCCCCGACAGTAGCAATCAGCCCCAGCATTTT	CASSPDSSNQPQHF
TRBJ1-3	TRBV19	TRBD1	NA	TGTGCCAGTAGTACAGGGACAGGGGCCTCTGGAAACACCATATATTTT	CASSTGTGASGNTIYF
TRBJ1-6	TRBV7-8	TRBD1	NA	TGTGCCAGCAACCCGACAGGGGGCGCGCAGAATTCACCCCTCCACTTT	CASNPTGGAQNSPLHF
TRBJ2-5	TRBV10-3	TRBD1	NA	TGTGCCATCAGGGATCCGGGACAGCAAGAGACCCAGTACTTC	CAIRDPGQQETQYF
TRBJ2-1	TRBV5-1	NA	NA	TGCGCCAGCAGCTTTAGAGCCCAGGGGGGCAATGAGCAGTTCTTC	CASSFRAQGGNEQFF
TRBJ2-1	TRBV4-1	NA	few	TGCGCCAGCAGCCAAGTTCTCCCAGGGGTTGTCGATGAGCAGTTCTTC	CASSQVLPGVVDEQFF
TRBJ1-2	TRBV6-1	NA	NA	TGTGCCAGCAGTGATTGGGACACTAACTATGGCTACACCTTC	CASSDWDTNYGYTF
TRBJ1-6	TRBV7-9	NA	NA	TGTGCCAGCAGCTTGCTTCAGGAGGACTCACCCCTCCACTTT	CASSLLQEDSPLHF
TRBJ1-4	TRBV5-8	NA	NA	TGTGCCAGCAGCTTGAAGAACCAGGGTGGGGAAAAACTGTTTTTT	CASSLKNQGGEKLFF
TRBJ1-6	TRBV3-1/TRBV3-2	TRBD1	NA	TGTGCCAGCAGTCAAGATACCGGGACAGGGGGGTCACCCCTCCACTTT	CASSQDTGTGGSPLHF